The next 27 T cell receptor beta chains were all read from a single sample in a study of CD8+ T cells in alopecia areata. As the sequencing template, cDNA was produced by extracting RNA and reverse transcribing it. Assay: immunoSEQ multiplex PCR; the TCRdb copy retains only in-frame clones and omits some. This sample yields about 200,000 clones, of which around 57% are seen a single time; around 1.6% belongs to the top ten. The treatment was: oral pan-JAK inhibitor, 5-10 mg twice daily. Material: CD4+ T cells sorted from blood, obtained at week 4, from a patient treated with tofacitinib. Receptors originate from a human donor with alopecia areata.

The chain couples TRBV27 to TRBJ2-7; D may be TRBD1 (6 bases). From germline, CDR1 is MNHEY and CDR2 SMNVEV (reference sequence). V lost 5 bases, J lost 2 bases, and 10 bases lay in between. This CDR3 is 13 amino acids long. The CDR3 DNA is TGTGCCAGCAGTGTAGGACAGACCTACGAGCAGTACTTC. Protein product: CASSVGQTYEQYF.

This chain connects TRBV2 to TRBJ1-2; D gene unclear. The CDR3 sequence is 14 residues long. V lost 2 bases and J 8 bases, leaving 15 bases between the germline ends. Germline V lookup: CDR1 SNHLY, CDR2 FYNNEI. The DNA for the CDR3 is TGTGCCAGCAGTGAACTTGCGGGGAGAGGCGGCTACACCTTC. This encodes CASSELAGRGGYTF.

This clone has only a few counts. At one boundary the junction diverges from the germline segment, which might be a read error. V gene TRBV2 combines with J gene TRBJ1-2, with 7 bases identical to TRBD1. Germline CDR1 is SNHLY and CDR2 is FYNNEI. This CDR3 has 14 amino acids. The CDR3 nucleotides read TGTGCCAGCAGCGAAGACAGGGTAGACTATGGCTACACCTTC. Amino acid sequence: CASSEDRVDYGYTF.

The chain links TRBV9 to TRBJ2-5, with D unresolved. This CDR3 is 11 amino acids long. The germline gives CDR1 SGDLS, CDR2 YYNGEE. V was clipped by 0 bases and J by 7 bases, with 4 bases between them. This CDR3 is CASSVEGTQYF. DNA of the CDR3: TGTGCCAGCAGCGTAGAGGGGACCCAGTACTTC.

The chain uses TRBV30 and TRBJ2-5, with 10 bases fitting TRBD2. This CDR3 spans 14 amino acids. V was pared by 2 bases and J by 5 bases, with 5 bases of the junction left unmatched. Looked up from germline, CDR1 is GTSNPN and CDR2 is SVGIG (reference sequence). The CDR3 loop reads CAWSTSGGAETQYF. As DNA, the CDR3 is TGTGCCTGGAGTACGAGCGGGGGGGCGGAGACCCAGTACTTC.

The CDR3 sequence is CASSQRQDEQFF. The CDR3 DNA follows: TGCGCCAGCAGCCAAAGGCAGGATGAGCAGTTCTTC. This chain uses TRBV4-3 with TRBJ2-1; D is undetermined. From germline, CDR1 is LGHNA and CDR2 YSLEER. V was shortened by 2 bases and J by 8 bases, with 7 bases between the two germline ends. This CDR3 comprises 12 residues.

The CDR3 DNA is TGCGCCAGCAGTCTTTGTAGACAGAATCCTAGCAATCAGCCCCAGCATTTT. It translates to CASSLCRQNPSNQPQHF. V gene TRBV23-1 combines with J gene TRBJ1-5, with D possibly matching TRBD1 (5 bases). TRBV23-1 carries the ORF label, with uncertain function. V dropped 4 bases and J dropped 0 bases, with 16 bases sitting between them. The CDR3 is 17 amino acids.

This chain uses TRBV11-2 with TRBJ1-2, with 8 positions matching TRBD1. Germline V gives CDR1 SGHAT, CDR2 FQNNGV. The junction had 6 bases not matched to a gene; V was cut back by 1 base and J by 5 bases. The CDR3 sequence is 15 residues long. The CDR3 DNA follows: TGTGCCAGCAGCTTAGCCGTGACAGGGGCTTATGGCTACACCTTC. Its translation is CASSLAVTGAYGYTF.

The chain recombines TRBV29-1 with TRBJ1-1; D not certain. Per germline, CDR1 SQVTM and CDR2 ANQGSEA. The CDR3 is 12 amino acids. The V gene lost 7 bases and the J gene lost 0 bases, with 9 bases spanning the gap. The DNA of the CDR3 is TGCAGCGGGAAAAAAATGAACACTGAAGCTTTCTTT. Its protein is CSGKKMNTEAFF.

This chain links TRBV7-2 with TRBJ1-1; D is possibly TRBD1 (5 bases). CDR3 length: 15 amino acids. Germline CDR1 SGHTA, CDR2 FQGNSA. Trimming left V 1 base short and J 4 bases short, with 13 bases between. The DNA of the CDR3 is TGTGCCAGCAGCTTAGAGGGGATCGGGGGCACTGAAGCTTTCTTT. As protein: CASSLEGIGGTEAFF.

This clone occurred a few times. This CDR3 is CAWSQYRTEAFF. CDR3 nucleotides: TGTGCCTGGAGCCAATACAGGACTGAAGCTTTCTTT. V is TRBV30 and J is TRBJ1-1, with a possible D match to TRBD1 (5 bases). Germline CDR1 is GTSNPN and CDR2 is SVGIG (reference sequence). The CDR3 loop spans 12 amino acids. V lost 3 bases and J lost 5, with 10 bases in between.

This rearrangement joins TRBV7-9 to TRBJ1-6; D gene unclear. Trimming cost V 7 bases and J 3 bases, with 7 bases left between them. The germline V gene has CDR1 SEHNR and CDR2 FQNEAQ (reference sequence). The CDR3 length is 13 residues. CDR3 amino acids: CASTYVYNSPLHF. Here the CDR3 DNA reads TGTGCCAGCACATATGTCTATAATTCACCCCTCCACTTT.

The chain couples TRBV7-8 to TRBJ2-7; D not resolved. The length of the CDR3 is 13 residues. Germline CDR1 reads SGHVS; CDR2 reads FQNEAQ. Trimming pared 5 bases from V and 4 bases from J, leaving 12 bases between. The CDR3 DNA reads TGTGCCAGCAGCGAACAAGATTCGTACGAGCAGTACTTC. Translated, it gives CASSEQDSYEQYF. Full variable domain (rest looked up from reference TRBV7-8 and TRBJ2-7): GAGVSQSPRYKVAKRGQDVALRCDPISGHVSLFWYQQALGQGPEFLTYFQNEAQLDKSGLPSDRFFAERPEGSVSTLKIQRTQQEDSAVYLCASSEQDSYEQYFGPGTRLTVT.

This chain joins TRBV6-5 and TRBJ1-1, with TRBD1 identical over 8 bases. V dropped 5 bases and J dropped 7; count of bases not matched to a gene: 9. CDR3 length equals 14 residues. Germline CDR1 is MNHEY and CDR2 is SVGAGI. CDR3 loop: CASSELQGAGEAFF. In nucleotides, the CDR3 is TGTGCCAGCAGTGAACTCCAGGGGGCCGGTGAAGCTTTCTTT.

The chain joins TRBV9 to TRBJ1-2; TRBD1 might be the D (5 bases). V lost 3 bases to trimming and J lost 3 bases, with 15 bases between them. Germline CDR1 is SGDLS and CDR2 is YYNGEE. CDR3 length: 15 residues. CDR3 in DNA: TGTGCCAGCAGCGCCTATGGGGGGTGGGACTATGGCTACACCTTC. Its translation is CASSAYGGWDYGYTF.

The chain links TRBV4-3 to TRBJ1-2; TRBD1 is a possible D gene (6 bases). The CDR3 loop spans 12 amino acids. Deletions cut 3 bases from V and 8 bases from J, with 10 bases between. Germline CDR1 LGHNA, CDR2 YSLEER. The CDR3 DNA is TGCGCCAGCAGCCATAGGGGGGGAGGCTACACCTTC. This gives the protein CASSHRGGGYTF.

This clone occurred once. The chain links TRBV4-3 to TRBJ1-1; tentative D call: TRBD1 (5 bases). Germline CDR1 is LGHNA and CDR2 is YSLEER. Trimming pared 0 bases from V and 13 bases from J, leaving 21 bases between. This CDR3 is 15 amino acids long. CDR3 nucleotide sequence: TGCGCCAGCAGCCAAGATAGGAAGGGGCTATCGAGAGTTTTCTTT. This codes for CASSQDRKGLSRVFF.

This clone appeared once. The CDR3 sequence is CASSLEVGGAARPQHF. The CDR3 nucleotides read TGTGCCAGCAGCTTAGAGGTAGGCGGGGCCGCTCGGCCCCAGCATTTT. The J gene is TRBJ1-5, the V gene TRBV7-2; D might be TRBD1 (5 bases). Germline loops: CDR1 SGHTA, CDR2 FQGNSA. CDR3 length: 16 amino acids. V lost 1 base and J 9 bases, leaving 19 bases between the germline ends.

This clone was found many times. The chain carries TRBV11-2 and TRBJ2-1; 10 bases are a match to TRBD2. V lost 5 bases, J lost 8 bases, and 12 bases stayed unmatched. CDR1 SGHAT and CDR2 FQNNGV come from the germline V gene. The CDR3 extends over 16 amino acids. The CDR3 nucleotides are TGTGCCAGCAGCCTCCCCAGCGGGGGGGCCCGTCATGAGCAGTTCTTC. This encodes CASSLPSGGARHEQFF.

This clone showed up just a few times. The chain links TRBV11-3 to TRBJ2-1, with 8 bases fitting TRBD1. Germline V lookup: CDR1 SGHNT, CDR2 YENEEA. The V segment lost 5 bases and the J segment 3 bases; nucleotides outside the gene matches: 15. The CDR3 totals 18 residues. In DNA form, the CDR3 reads TGTGCCAGCAGCCCCGGACAGTGGACAGGGACCGGCTACAATGAGCAGTTCTTC. Translating gives CASSPGQWTGTGYNEQFF.

V usage is TRBV7-2 and J usage is TRBJ1-2; 7 bases map to TRBD1. CDR1 is SGHTA and CDR2 is FQGNSA in the germline V gene. This CDR3 has 16 amino acids. Losses at the gene ends were 5 bases for V and 2 bases for J; bases not matched to a gene: 11. The CDR3 spells CASSPLRGQLNYGYTF. In DNA, the CDR3 is TGTGCCAGCAGCCCCTTAAGGGGACAGCTAAACTATGGCTACACCTTC. The whole variable domain, filled in from reference TRBV7-2 and TRBJ1-2, reads GAGVSQSPSNKVTEKGKDVELRCDPISGHTALYWYRQSLGQGLEFLIYFQGNSAPDKSGLPSDRFSAERTGGSVSTLTIQRTQQEDSAVYLCASSPLRGQLNYGYTFGSGTRLTVV.

This clone was seen more than once but under ten times. The chain combines TRBV30 with TRBJ2-2; D is perhaps TRBD2 (6 bases). This CDR3 region has 15 residues. V lost 2 bases and J lost 4, with 14 bases in between. Germline CDR1 and CDR2: GTSNPN and SVGIG (reference sequence). In nucleotides, the CDR3 is TGTGCCTGGAGTTTTGGCGGGGTCGGCACCGGGGAGCTGTTTTTT. Its protein is CAWSFGGVGTGELFF.

The table lists this clone with a few counts. This chain links TRBV7-2 with TRBJ2-3, with 9 positions matching TRBD2. The CDR3 is made up of 17 amino acids. J gave up 5 bases and V 1 base, and 10 bases lay outside the gene matches. Per germline, CDR1 SGHTA and CDR2 FQGNSA. Here the CDR3 DNA reads TGTGCCAGCAGCTTAGAAGTTGCGGGGGGGCCGGGAGATACGCAGTATTTT. The encoded protein is CASSLEVAGGPGDTQYF.

This rearrangement joins TRBV5-1 to TRBJ1-5; D is possibly TRBD1 (6 bases). Germline V gives CDR1 SGHRS, CDR2 YFSETQ. The CDR3 consists of 16 residues. V was pared by 0 bases and J by 2 bases, with 12 bases between. The CDR3 region is CASSLGVDSGNQPQHF. The CDR3 region has the DNA TGCGCCAGCAGCTTGGGTGTGGACAGTGGCAATCAGCCCCAGCATTTT.

This clone was recorded only once. V gene TRBV6-5 combines with J gene TRBJ1-4; 11 nucleotides agree with TRBD1. This CDR3 is built from 15 residues. With V trimmed by 8 bases and J by 8 bases, 10 bases remained unmatched. Looked up from germline, CDR1 is MNHEY and CDR2 is SVGAGI. As DNA, the CDR3 is TGTGCCAGCCGCGCCCGACGGGACAGGGGGGAAAAACTGTTTTTT. Translating gives CASRARRDRGEKLFF.

The chain combines TRBV7-6 with TRBJ2-1; the match to TRBD2 covers 10 bases. CDR1 SGHVS and CDR2 FNYEAQ come from the germline V gene. V dropped 6 bases and J dropped 2; count of bases not matched to a gene: 7. The length of the CDR3 is 16 residues. CDR3 in amino acids: CASRKGLAETYNEQFF. The DNA of the CDR3 is TGTGCCAGCAGAAAAGGACTAGCGGAGACCTACAATGAGCAGTTCTTC. Complete variable domain (other parts from reference TRBV7-6 and TRBJ2-1): GAGVSQSPRYKVTKRGQDVALRCDPISGHVSLYWYRQALGQGPEFLTYFNYEAQQDKSGLPNDRFSAERPEGSISTLTIQRTEQRDSAMYRCASRKGLAETYNEQFFGPGTRLTVL.

J is TRBJ2-7 and V is TRBV18, with D possibly TRBD2 on 5 matching bases. Looked up from germline, CDR1 is KGHSH and CDR2 is LQKENI. V lost 3 bases and J lost 0, with 15 bases in between. CDR3 size: 16 residues. In DNA form, the CDR3 reads TGTGCCAGCTCACCTCAGGCGGGCAAAAGCTCCTACGAGCAGTACTTC. It codes for CASSPQAGKSSYEQYF.